This TCR beta chain was sequenced during a study of control samples from healthy donors and cancer patients. The CDR3 extends over 14 amino acids. V was cut by 5 bases and J by 5 bases, with 15 bases left in between. CDR1 and CDR2 (germline): LNHNV, YYDKDF (reference sequence). This table comes from immunoSEQ multiplex PCR, and its TCRdb copy is limited to in-frame clones, with some not included. Of approximately 230,000 clones in the sample, roughly 82% were seen once. The TCR was taken from an older woman with lung cancer. The chain is built from TRBV15 and TRBJ2-5; perhaps D is TRBD1 or TRBD2 (6 bases each). The sequenced sample consisted of PBMCs. The CDR3 nucleotides read TGTGCCACCAGCTCGGGGGCCGCCGGGGAGACCCAGTACTTC. Encoded protein: CATSSGAAGETQYF.